The text below deals with one T cell receptor (beta chain). What it binds is unknown. Profiling relied on immunoSEQ multiplex PCR, and the TCRdb table lists in-frame clones only, not all of them. The profile shows roughly 100,000 clones, roughly 96% of them singletons. Surgery without prior neoadjuvant therapy was the treatment of the selected pancreatic ductal adenocarcinoma patients. CDR1 and CDR2 from the germline V gene are WNHNN and SYGVQD (reference sequence). The CDR3 covers 16 residues. V was trimmed by 3 bases and J by 2 bases, leaving 16 bases between them. These data originate in a study of T cells in pancreatic ductal adenocarcinoma. The study's findings and limits: Tumor and blood clonality did not differ significantly, about 0.1 versus 0.07. Compared with tumor, blood showed more total productive templates and approximately 8-fold more clonotypes. The resected cohort was biased toward the minority with early-stage disease. Enrichment of CD45RO+ effector over naive T cells in tumors may bias clonality.

The sequenced material came from PBMCs. The clonotype comes from a human donor with pancreatic ductal adenocarcinoma. This chain links TRBV10-1 with TRBJ2-5, with a tentative D call TRBD1 (6 bases). This CDR3 reads CASSDQGKSYQETQYF. The CDR3 nucleotides are TGCGCCAGCAGTGATCAGGGGAAATCATATCAAGAGACCCAGTACTTC.